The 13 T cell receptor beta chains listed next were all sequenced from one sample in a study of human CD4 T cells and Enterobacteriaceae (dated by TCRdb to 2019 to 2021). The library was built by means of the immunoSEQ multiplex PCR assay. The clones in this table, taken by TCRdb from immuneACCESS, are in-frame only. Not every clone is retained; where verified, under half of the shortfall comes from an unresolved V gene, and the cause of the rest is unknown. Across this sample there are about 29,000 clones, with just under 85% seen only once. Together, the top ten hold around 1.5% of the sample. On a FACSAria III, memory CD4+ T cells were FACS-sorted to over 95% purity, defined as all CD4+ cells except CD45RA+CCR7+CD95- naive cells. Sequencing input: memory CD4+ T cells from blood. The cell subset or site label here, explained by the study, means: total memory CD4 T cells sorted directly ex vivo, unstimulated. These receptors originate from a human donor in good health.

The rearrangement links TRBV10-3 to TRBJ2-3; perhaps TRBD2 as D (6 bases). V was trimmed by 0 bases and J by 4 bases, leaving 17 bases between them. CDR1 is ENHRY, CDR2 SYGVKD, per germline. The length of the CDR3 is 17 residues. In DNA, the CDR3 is TGTGCCATCAGTGAGTCCGGCGGGACGGGTGAAGCAGATACGCAGTATTTT. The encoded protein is CAISESGGTGEADTQYF.

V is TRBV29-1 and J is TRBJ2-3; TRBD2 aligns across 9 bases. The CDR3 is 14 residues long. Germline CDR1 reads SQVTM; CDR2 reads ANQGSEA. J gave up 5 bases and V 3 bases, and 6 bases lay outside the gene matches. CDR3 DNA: TGCAGCGTTGAGATAGCGGGAGCGGGAGATACGCAGTATTTT. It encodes CSVEIAGAGDTQYF.

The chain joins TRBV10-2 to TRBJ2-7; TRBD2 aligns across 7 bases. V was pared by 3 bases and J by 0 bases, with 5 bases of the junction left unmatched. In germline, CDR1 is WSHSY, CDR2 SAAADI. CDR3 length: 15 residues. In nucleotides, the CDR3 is TGCGCCAGCAGTGATTGGCGGGGGAGCTCCTACGAGCAGTACTTC. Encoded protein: CASSDWRGSSYEQYF.

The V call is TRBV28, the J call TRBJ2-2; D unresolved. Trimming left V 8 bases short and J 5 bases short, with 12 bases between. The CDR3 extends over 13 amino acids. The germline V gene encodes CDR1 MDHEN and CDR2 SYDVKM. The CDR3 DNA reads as TGTGCCAGCCTCCCTGGTATGACCGGGGAGCTGTTTTTT. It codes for CASLPGMTGELFF.

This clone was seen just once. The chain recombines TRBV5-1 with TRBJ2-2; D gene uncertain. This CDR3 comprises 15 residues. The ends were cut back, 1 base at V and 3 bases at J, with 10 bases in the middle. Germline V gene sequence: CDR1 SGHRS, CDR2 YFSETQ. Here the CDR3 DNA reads TGCGCCAGCAGCTTGTGGGGTTCGGACACCGGGGAGCTGTTTTTT. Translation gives CASSLWGSDTGELFF.

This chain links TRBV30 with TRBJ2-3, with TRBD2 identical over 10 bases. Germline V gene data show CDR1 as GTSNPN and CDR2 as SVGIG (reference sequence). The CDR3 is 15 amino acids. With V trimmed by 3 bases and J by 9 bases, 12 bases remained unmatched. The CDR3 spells CAWRRLAGGEGTQYF. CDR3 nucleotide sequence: TGTGCCTGGAGACGACTAGCGGGTGGGGAGGGGACGCAGTATTTT.

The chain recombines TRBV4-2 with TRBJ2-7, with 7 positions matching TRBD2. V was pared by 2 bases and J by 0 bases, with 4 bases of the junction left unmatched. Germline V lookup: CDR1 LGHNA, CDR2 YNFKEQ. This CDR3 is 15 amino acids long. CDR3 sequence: CASSQTSSGSYEQYF. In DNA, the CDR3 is TGTGCCAGCAGCCAAACCTCTAGCGGCTCCTACGAGCAGTACTTC.

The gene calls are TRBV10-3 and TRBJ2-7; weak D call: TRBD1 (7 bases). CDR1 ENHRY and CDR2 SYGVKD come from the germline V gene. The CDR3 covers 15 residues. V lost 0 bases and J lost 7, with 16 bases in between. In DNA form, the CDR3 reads TGTGCCATCAGTGAGTCGCGGAGGGGGCGTGAAGAGCAGTACTTC. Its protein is CAISESRRGREEQYF.

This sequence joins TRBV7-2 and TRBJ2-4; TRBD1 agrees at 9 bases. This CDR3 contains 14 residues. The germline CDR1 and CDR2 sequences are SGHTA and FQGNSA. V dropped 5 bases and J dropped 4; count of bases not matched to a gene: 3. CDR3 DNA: TGTGCCAGCAGCATTGGACAGGGGAAAAACATTCAGTACTTC. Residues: CASSIGQGKNIQYF.

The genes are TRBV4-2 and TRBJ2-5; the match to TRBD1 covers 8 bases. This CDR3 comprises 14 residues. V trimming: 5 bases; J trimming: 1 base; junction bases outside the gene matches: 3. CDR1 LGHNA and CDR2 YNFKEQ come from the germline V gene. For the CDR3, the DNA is TGTGCCAGCAGCGACAGGGGACTCCAAGAGACCCAGTACTTC. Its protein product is CASSDRGLQETQYF.

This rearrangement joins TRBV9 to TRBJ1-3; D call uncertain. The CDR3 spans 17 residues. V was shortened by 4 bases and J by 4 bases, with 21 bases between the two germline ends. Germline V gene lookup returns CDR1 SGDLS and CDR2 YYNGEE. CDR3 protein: CASSSSRPQLLGNTIYF. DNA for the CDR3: TGTGCCAGCAGCTCCAGTAGGCCCCAGCTTCTAGGAAACACCATATATTTT. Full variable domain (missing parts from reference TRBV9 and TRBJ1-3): DSGVTQTPKHLITATGQRVTLRCSPRSGDLSVYWYQQSLDQGLQFLIQYYNGEERAKGNILERFSAQQFPDLHSELNLSSLELGDSALYFCASSSSRPQLLGNTIYFGEGSWLTVV.

The CDR3 sequence is CASSTMTGGYEQYF. Written as DNA, the CDR3 is TGTGCCAGCAGTACCATGACAGGGGGGTACGAGCAGTACTTC. The chain joins TRBV6-5 to TRBJ2-7; 9 bases line up with TRBD1. The CDR3 extends over 14 amino acids. The ends lost 5 bases at V and 4 bases at J; junction bases unmatched: 6. The germline V gene encodes CDR1 MNHEY and CDR2 SVGAGI.

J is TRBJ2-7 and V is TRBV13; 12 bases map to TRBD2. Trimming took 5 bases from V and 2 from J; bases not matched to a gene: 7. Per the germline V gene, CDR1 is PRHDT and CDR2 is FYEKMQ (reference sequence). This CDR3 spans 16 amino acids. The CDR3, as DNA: TGTGCCAGCAGCGAGGGGACTAGCGGGCTTACCTACGAGCAGTACTTC. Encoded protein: CASSEGTSGLTYEQYF.